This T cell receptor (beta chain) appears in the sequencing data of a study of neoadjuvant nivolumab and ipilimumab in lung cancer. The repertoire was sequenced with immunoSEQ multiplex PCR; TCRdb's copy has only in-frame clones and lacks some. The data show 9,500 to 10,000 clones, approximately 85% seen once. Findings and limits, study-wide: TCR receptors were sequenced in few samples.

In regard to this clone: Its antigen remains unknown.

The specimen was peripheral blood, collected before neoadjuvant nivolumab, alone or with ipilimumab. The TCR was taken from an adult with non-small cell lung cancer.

The CDR3 DNA follows: TGTGCCACTAGACGGGAGGACAGACCCATCTATGGCTACACCTTC. Amino acids: CATRREDRPIYGYTF. The J gene is TRBJ1-2, the V gene TRBV19; possibly TRBD1 for D (6 bases). Germline lookup yields CDR1 LNHDA and CDR2 SQIVND (reference sequence). The CDR3 has 15 amino acids. Trimming pared 10 bases from V and 4 bases from J, leaving 22 bases between. Combining the CDR3 with reference TRBV19 and TRBJ1-2 gives the whole variable domain DGGITQSPKYLFRKEGQNVTLSCEQNLNHDAMYWYRQDPGQGLRLIYYSQIVNDFQKGDIAEGYSVSREKKESFPLTVTSAQKNPTAFYLCATRREDRPIYGYTFGSGTRLTVV.